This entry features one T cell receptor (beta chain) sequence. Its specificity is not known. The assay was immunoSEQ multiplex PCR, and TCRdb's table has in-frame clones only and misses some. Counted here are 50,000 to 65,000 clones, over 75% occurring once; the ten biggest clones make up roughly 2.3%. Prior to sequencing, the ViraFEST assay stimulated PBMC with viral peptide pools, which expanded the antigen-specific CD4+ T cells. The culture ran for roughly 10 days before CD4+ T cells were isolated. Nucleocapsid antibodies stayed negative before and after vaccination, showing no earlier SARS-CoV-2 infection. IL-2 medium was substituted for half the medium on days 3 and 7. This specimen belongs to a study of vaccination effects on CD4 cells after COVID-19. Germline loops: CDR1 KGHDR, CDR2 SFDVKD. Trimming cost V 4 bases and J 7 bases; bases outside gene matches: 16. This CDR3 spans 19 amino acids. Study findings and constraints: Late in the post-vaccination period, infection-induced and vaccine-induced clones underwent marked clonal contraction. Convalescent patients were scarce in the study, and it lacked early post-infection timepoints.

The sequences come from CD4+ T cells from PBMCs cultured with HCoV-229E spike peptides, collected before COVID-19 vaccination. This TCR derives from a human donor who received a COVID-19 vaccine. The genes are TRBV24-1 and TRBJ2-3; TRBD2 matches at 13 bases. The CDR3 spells CATSESTTPTSGGRNTQYF. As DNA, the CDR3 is TGTGCCACCAGTGAATCCACTACGCCGACTAGCGGGGGGCGAAATACGCAGTATTTT.